This T cell receptor (beta chain) was identified during a study of cytomegalovirus exposure and HLA in healthy donors. Concerning this clone itself: It is unclear where the CDR3 begins or ends on the DNA, so no DNA is shown, and the CDR3 is as TCRdb lists it.

PCR amplification relied on 60 Vbeta primers (plus 13 Jbeta primers). Libraries were prepared by immunoSEQ multiplex PCR; TCRdb keeps only in-frame clonotypes and omits some of them. In the table there are tens of thousands of clones, over 70% of which are singletons. The V gene's germline CDR1 is SGHTA and CDR2 FQGNSA. Counting both end residues, the CDR3 totals 15 amino acids. This chain links TRBV7-2 with TRBJ1-2. This receptor was identified in a girl aged 2 to 9 in good health and CMV-seropositive. The sequenced sample was PBMCs. This chain's CDR3 is CASSFGSGGSTGYTF.